This entry describes one TCR beta chain. These data belong to a study of control samples from healthy donors and cancer patients. CDR3 length: 13 amino acids. V shed 5 bases and J shed 4 bases, with 10 bases lying between them. This table comes from immunoSEQ multiplex PCR, and its TCRdb copy is limited to in-frame clones, with some not included. The data show about 160,000 clones, 90% to 95% seen once. The sequenced sample consisted of blood. The clonotype originates from a woman in her twenties or thirties in good health. The J gene is TRBJ2-3, the V gene TRBV12-3 or TRBV12-4; D uncertain. CDR3 sequence reads: CASSPPMADTQYF. Written as DNA, the CDR3 is TGTGCCAGCAGTCCGCCCATGGCAGATACGCAGTATTTT.